The 8 T cell receptor beta chains below come from one sample, sequenced in a study of T cell responses to AZD1222 COVID-19 vaccine. The repertoire was sequenced with immunoSEQ multiplex PCR; TCRdb's copy has only in-frame clones and lacks some. Found here are some 74,000 clones, about 84% of them singletons; the top ten hold around 20%. The specimen was peripheral blood, collected on day 0 of AZD1222 vaccination. All receptors come from an adult in good health.

The chain uses TRBV2 and TRBJ1-2; D gene ambiguous. CDR3 length: 13 residues. Trimming shortened V by 4 bases and J by 2 bases, and 8 bases separated the two germline ends. Germline CDR1 SNHLY, CDR2 FYNNEI. In nucleotides, the CDR3 is TGTGCCAGCAGTGGAAACCTCAACTATGGCTACACCTTC. It translates to CASSGNLNYGYTF.

This clone was recorded a few times. The chain carries TRBV6-1 and TRBJ2-1; 7 bases map to TRBD1. V shed 3 bases, J shed 5 bases, and the junction held 7 bases outside the gene matches. The V gene's germline CDR1 is MNHNS and CDR2 SASEGT. CDR3 size: 15 residues. The CDR3 reads CASSDGRGLDNEQFF. Here the CDR3 DNA reads TGTGCCAGCAGTGACGGTAGGGGGCTCGACAATGAGCAGTTCTTC.

This chain joins TRBV19 and TRBJ1-2; D is perhaps TRBD1 (6 bases). V lost 5 bases and J 5 bases, leaving 12 bases between the germline ends. The CDR3 contains 13 residues. CDR1 and CDR2 from the germline V gene are LNHDA and SQIVND (reference sequence). CDR3 sequence reads: CASSSTGLYGYTF. CDR3 bases: TGTGCCAGTAGTTCGACAGGTTTATATGGCTACACCTTC.

The chain uses TRBV10-2 and TRBJ2-7, with D perhaps matching TRBD1 or TRBD2 (6 bases each). The germline V gene has CDR1 WSHSY and CDR2 SAAADI. There are 16 residues in the CDR3. V was trimmed by 6 bases and J by 6 bases, leaving 24 bases between them. Here the CDR3 DNA reads TGCGCCAGCAGGACCCCTTTGATGGGGGGCTGGGGCGAGCAGTACTTC. Residues: CASRTPLMGGWGEQYF.

The genes are TRBV14 and TRBJ2-7, with D possibly TRBD2 on 6 matching bases. The CDR3 totals 16 residues. The ends were cut back, 1 base at V and 2 bases at J, with 15 bases in the middle. Per the germline V gene, CDR1 is SGHDN and CDR2 is FVKESK. The DNA of the CDR3 is TGTGCCAGCAGCCAAGCCCCCCTAGCGACCCCCTACGAGCAGTACTTC. The encoded protein is CASSQAPLATPYEQYF.

This clone appeared once. This chain uses TRBV7-9 with TRBJ2-4; unclear D gene. In germline, CDR1 is SEHNR, CDR2 FQNEAQ (reference sequence). V was trimmed by 5 bases and J by 8 bases, leaving 13 bases between them. The CDR3 is 13 residues long. CDR3 DNA: TGTGCCAGCAGCGCGACCGAAGGACACATTCAGTACTTC. This gives the protein CASSATEGHIQYF.

The chain employs TRBV13 and TRBJ1-1; the match to TRBD1 covers 7 bases. Germline V gives CDR1 PRHDT, CDR2 FYEKMQ (reference sequence). The V and J ends lost 4 bases and 1 base, in that order; junction bases with no gene match: 0. The CDR3 consists of 13 residues. The CDR3 protein is CASSWTGNTEAFF. As DNA, the CDR3 is TGTGCCAGCAGCTGGACAGGGAACACTGAAGCTTTCTTT.

V gene TRBV10-3 combines with J gene TRBJ1-5; 9 nucleotides agree with TRBD1. With V trimmed by 3 bases and J by 4 bases, 7 bases remained unmatched. CDR3 size: 16 residues. The germline gives CDR1 ENHRY, CDR2 SYGVKD. CDR3 protein: CAISDSTGGFNQPQHF. The CDR3 coding sequence is TGTGCCATCAGTGACTCGACAGGGGGTTTTAATCAGCCCCAGCATTTT.